This TCR beta chain was recovered during a study of blood T cell repertoires in COVID-19. As for the study in general: Collection of acute and convalescent COVID-19 samples took place in the United States, Italy and Spain. PBMCs, B-cell-depleted T cells, or T cells provided the cDNA or gDNA that made up the material.

Looked up from germline, CDR1 is LNHDA and CDR2 is SQIVND (reference sequence). V gave up 5 bases and J gave up 6 bases, with 8 bases separating them. The CDR3 totals 12 residues. Assay used: immunoSEQ multiplex PCR; TCRdb lists only in-frame clones, some missing. The sample contains around 110,000 clones, more than 70% of which appear only once. This clone was observed a few times. Sequenced sample: peripheral blood. The sequence was obtained from a man between 70 and 80 years old with acute or convalescent COVID-19. The genes are TRBV19 and TRBJ2-1, with D perhaps matching TRBD1 (5 bases). For the CDR3, the DNA is TGTGCCAGTAGTCCAGGGTTCAATGAGCAGTTCTTC. It specifies CASSPGFNEQFF.